Sequencing of this TCR beta chain was carried out in a study of blood T cell repertoires in COVID-19. Across the whole study: Collection of acute and convalescent COVID-19 samples took place in the United States, Italy and Spain. Sample material is recorded as cDNA or gDNA derived from T cells, B-cell-depleted T cells, or PBMCs.

In the original workflow: From reference gene primer amplification, estimates of nucleated cell counts were derived. The table came from immunoSEQ multiplex PCR; TCRdb's copy has only in-frame clones and leaves some out. V and J calls and clone size come straight from that table; D and trimming were deduced from the DNA. The data hold about 53,000 clones, with about three quarters observed a single time. Sample: peripheral blood. The receptor's source is a man between 65 and 80 years old with active or convalescent COVID-19.

This chain's CDR3 is CATSDRGTYNEQFF. The CDR3 DNA reads as TGTGCCACCAGCGATAGGGGAACCTACAATGAGCAGTTCTTC. This chain uses TRBV15 with TRBJ2-1; possible D gene TRBD1, 5 bases. V lost 5 bases and J 2 bases, leaving 10 bases between the germline ends. This CDR3 has 14 amino acids. The germline CDR1 and CDR2 sequences are LNHNV and YYDKDF (reference sequence).